Listed here are 10 T cell receptor beta chains from one sample, sequenced in a study of metastatic and nonmetastatic thyroid tumors (TCRdb year 2020). None of the patients had been given any treatment before thyroid surgery. The receptor library was made with PCR. The sequencer was an Illumina HiSeq 4000. Using fastp trimming at Q25 and MiXCR clonotype assembly, TCRdb reanalyzed the public sequencing data and kept in-frame beta chains. The table for this sample lists about 16,000 clones; 22% of them were counted only once. Of the sample, roughly a fifth is held by the ten largest clones. Sequenced input: adjacent normal tissue. The origin of the receptors is a female donor with papillary thyroid cancer or a benign thyroid nodule (not recorded which). Some clones in this sample may be carry-over from other donors' samples.

CDR3 nucleotides: TGCAGTGCTAGAGATAGAGTAGGGGGCCGAACCACAGATACGCAGTATTTT. This encodes CSARDRVGGRTTDTQYF. The chain recombines TRBV20-1 with TRBJ2-3; 7 bases are a match to TRBD1. There are 17 residues in the CDR3. Per germline, CDR1 DFQATT and CDR2 SNEGSKA (reference sequence). The ends lost 0 bases at V and 2 bases at J; junction bases unmatched: 11.

This clone has only a few counts. The rearrangement links TRBV19 to TRBJ2-7, with TRBD1 matching 8 bases. CDR1 is LNHDA and CDR2 is SQIVND in the germline V gene (reference sequence). This CDR3 has 11 residues. Germline trimming cut 7 bases from V and 5 bases from J; bases unmatched to any gene: 1. As DNA, the CDR3 is TGTGCCAGTAAGGACAGGGACGAGCAGTACTTC. It encodes CASKDRDEQYF.

This clone has a count of ten or more. This chain links TRBV7-2 with TRBJ2-1; perhaps D is TRBD1 or TRBD2 (5 bases each). Trimming removed 0 bases at V and 5 bases at J, with 11 bases between. The CDR3 spans 15 residues. Germline V gene data show CDR1 as SGHTA and CDR2 as FQGNSA. The CDR3 protein is CASSLAGDSDNEQFF. The CDR3 nucleotides are TGTGCCAGCAGCTTAGCGGGAGACAGCGACAATGAGCAGTTCTTC.

This clone is medium-sized. The chain employs TRBV7-9 and TRBJ2-5, with TRBD1 matching 8 bases. Trimming removed 1 base from V and 4 bases from J; junction bases left unmatched: 5. Germline-derived CDR1 and CDR2 are SEHNR and FQNEAQ (reference sequence). The CDR3 runs to 15 residues. The CDR3 DNA sequence: TGTGCCAGCAGCTTAGGTTCAGGGGGCGCAGAGACCCAGTACTTC. This encodes CASSLGSGGAETQYF. Full variable domain (remainder filled in from reference TRBV7-9 and TRBJ2-5): DTGVSQNPRHKITKRGQNVTFRCDPISEHNRLYWYRQTLGQGPEFLTYFQNEAQLEKSRLLSDRFSAERPKGSFSTLEIQRTEQGDSAMYLCASSLGSGGAETQYFGPGTRLLVL.

V usage is TRBV5-5 and J usage is TRBJ2-3; D gene uncertain. Germline V gives CDR1 SGHKS, CDR2 YYEKEE (reference sequence). The CDR3 runs 14 residues. The germline V and J ends were trimmed by 0 bases and 7 bases, with 12 bases remaining between them. CDR3 protein: CASSLGASIYTQYF. As DNA, the CDR3 is TGTGCCAGCAGCTTGGGGGCTAGTATTTATACGCAGTATTTT. Combining the CDR3 with reference TRBV5-5 and TRBJ2-3 gives the whole variable domain DAGVTQSPTHLIKTRGQQVTLRCSPISGHKSVSWYQQVLGQGPQFIFQYYEKEERGRGNFPDRFSARQFPNYSSELNVNALLLGDSALYLCASSLGASIYTQYFGPGTRLTVL.

The chain combines TRBV9 with TRBJ2-7; D is undetermined. Germline V gene data show CDR1 as SGDLS and CDR2 as YYNGEE. The V and J ends lost 0 bases and 5 bases respectively, with 15 bases between them. CDR3 size: 15 residues. As DNA, the CDR3 is TGTGCCAGCAGCGTAGATTTCCGTGAAATGGACGAGCAGTACTTC. As protein: CASSVDFREMDEQYF.

This clone has a handful of counts. This clone may be a read error of a much larger clone one base away. A read error is likely, as this CDR3 ends without the conserved phenylalanine or tryptophan. The rearrangement uses TRBV12-3 or TRBV12-4 and TRBJ2-2; D is ambiguous. CDR3 length: 12 residues. V lost 3 bases and J lost 5, with 4 bases in between. The CDR3 loop is CASSFGTGELFS. CDR3 nucleotide sequence: TGTGCCAGCAGTTTTGGGACCGGGGAGCTGTTTTCT.

V gene TRBV5-1 combines with J gene TRBJ2-2; D uncertain. In germline, CDR1 is SGHRS, CDR2 YFSETQ. Trimming removed 2 bases at V and 0 bases at J, with 8 bases between. The CDR3 is 15 residues long. In DNA, the CDR3 is TGCGCCAGCAGCTTAGGGCTAGCGAACACCGGGGAGCTGTTTTTT. Its protein is CASSLGLANTGELFF.

This clone has more than one count but fewer than ten. The gene calls are TRBV10-2 and TRBJ1-1; D uncertain. Germline-derived CDR1 and CDR2 are WSHSY and SAAADI. With 0 bases removed from V and 4 bases from J, the gap between germline ends came to 9 bases. CDR3 length equals 14 residues. In nucleotides, the CDR3 is TGCGCCAGCAGTGAGTCTCGGCTTGGCACTGAAGCTTTCTTT. It is translated as CASSESRLGTEAFF.

This chain joins TRBV28 and TRBJ2-5; TRBD1 aligns across 9 bases. The CDR3 extends over 12 amino acids. Germline assignment: CDR1 MDHEN and CDR2 SYDVKM. The J segment lost 6 bases and the V segment lost 7 bases, leaving 3 bases of the junction unmatched. This CDR3 is CASTGQGKTQYF. For the CDR3, the DNA is TGTGCCAGCACCGGACAGGGGAAGACCCAGTACTTC.